This record covers a single T cell receptor beta chain. Its recognized antigen is unknown. The record has no base qualities; no much larger clone is one base away. In Seattle, one collaborating source enrolled patients while the infection was active and tracked those patients longitudinally over the course of disease. Whole blood was collected in K2EDTA tubes by collaborating institutions according to the institutions' own protocols. For TCRbeta analysis, collaborator samples were shipped as frozen whole blood, as isolated PBMCs, or as DNA extracted from either sample type. This specimen comes from a study of blood T cell repertoires in COVID-19 (dated by TCRdb to about 2020). With regard to the full study: The collaborator samples originated in the United States, Italy and Spain and spanned the acute and convalescent phases of COVID-19. The prospective study material was composed of cDNA or gDNA derived from T cells, B-cell-depleted T cells, or PBMCs. Nearly every sample came with metadata listing a de-identified subject ID, COVID-19 status, age in years and sex. Where available, HLA class I and class II types were obtained from metadata supplied by the sample provider rather than from assay-based typing. Subjects who had been exposed to COVID-19, were actively infected with it, or had recovered from it provided the deeply sampled blood TCRbeta repertoires that made up the dataset. The repertoires were released in a freely available public database meant as a resource for research on the immune response to SARS-CoV-2. The samples were drawn from two sources: the first 160 participants of the ongoing ImmuneRACE study, and fewer than 1,500 subjects contributed by 6 global collaborators.

The germline V gene specifies MDHEN as CDR1 and SYDVKM as CDR2. The CDR3, from cysteine to phenylalanine, totals 14 residues. Only CDR3 DNA remains: 42 bases, in frame from the first base. Relative to germline, V is 4 bases shorter and J is 3 bases shorter, with 9 bases between their ends. TCRbeta CDR3 regions were amplified from genomic DNA using the immunoSEQ Assay, a bias-controlled multiplex PCR. Per the original workflow: Nucleated cell counts per sample were estimated from amplification of reference gene primers within the assay. Sequence reads were collapsed and filtered to measure the absolute abundance of every unique TCRbeta CDR3 rearrangement. For each sample, productive Simpson clonality was calculated as the square root of Simpson's diversity index over productive rearrangements. TCRdb stores this immuneACCESS table with in-frame sequences only. Part of the clones is absent; in the studies checked, under half of the shortfall reflects unresolved V genes, and no reason is known for the rest. V and J calls plus clone size are reproduced from that table; the DNA served to infer D and trimming. The sample table lists about 200,000 clones, roughly 88% of them with a count of one. The ten top clones hold roughly a sixth of the sample.

General findings and caveats noted by the study authors: The amount of clinical and demographic metadata varied by source and participant and was provided uncurated.

The specimen sequenced was peripheral blood. The receptor comes from a man aged 45 to 65 with COVID-19, enrolled during active disease. In this chain, TRBV28 is recombined with TRBJ1-4; no D segment can be confidently identified. The bases read TGTGCCAGCAGTTCATTACTACCTAATGAAAAACTGTTTTTT. It specifies CASSSLLPNEKLFF.